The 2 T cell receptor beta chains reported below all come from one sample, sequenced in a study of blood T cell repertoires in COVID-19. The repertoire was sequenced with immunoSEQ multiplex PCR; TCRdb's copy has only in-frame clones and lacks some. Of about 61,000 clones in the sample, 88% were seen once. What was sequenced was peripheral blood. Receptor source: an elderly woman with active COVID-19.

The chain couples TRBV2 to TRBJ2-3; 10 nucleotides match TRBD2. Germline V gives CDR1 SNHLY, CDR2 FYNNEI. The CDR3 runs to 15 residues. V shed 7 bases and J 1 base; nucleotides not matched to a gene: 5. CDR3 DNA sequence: TGTGCCAGCACCGGGGGGACTAGCGGCACAGATACGCAGTATTTT. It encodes CASTGGTSGTDTQYF.

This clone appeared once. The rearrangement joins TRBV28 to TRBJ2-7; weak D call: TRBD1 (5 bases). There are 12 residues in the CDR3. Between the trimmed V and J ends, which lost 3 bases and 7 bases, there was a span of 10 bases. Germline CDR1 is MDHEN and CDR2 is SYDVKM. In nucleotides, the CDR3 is TGTGCCAGCAGTTTTTTTAGGGGAGAGCAGTACTTC. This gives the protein CASSFFRGEQYF.